This T cell receptor (beta chain) was found in a study of blood T cell repertoires in COVID-19. About the study: COVID-19 samples collected from the United States, Italy and Spain covered acute and convalescent phases. The cDNA or gDNA used as material had been derived from T cells, B-cell-depleted T cells, or PBMCs.

Per the germline V gene, CDR1 is MGHRA and CDR2 is YSYEKL. With V trimmed by 0 bases and J by 7 bases, 5 bases remained unmatched. CDR3 length: 14 residues. Source study methods: Estimation of nucleated cell counts was performed using reference gene primer amplification. Sequencing was performed with immunoSEQ multiplex PCR; in TCRdb, only in-frame clones are kept and a portion is missing. V and J calls and clone size are as listed in that table; D and trimming were resolved from the DNA. The table shows 300,000 or so clones, with about 83% occurring only once. This clonotype was obtained from a woman aged 45-65 years with acute or convalescent COVID-19. The sequenced material came from peripheral blood. The chain employs TRBV4-1 and TRBJ1-1, with 7 nucleotides matching TRBD1. CDR3 bases: TGCGCCAGCAGCCAAGAAGGACAGGTCAATGAAGCTTTCTTT. Residues: CASSQEGQVNEAFF.